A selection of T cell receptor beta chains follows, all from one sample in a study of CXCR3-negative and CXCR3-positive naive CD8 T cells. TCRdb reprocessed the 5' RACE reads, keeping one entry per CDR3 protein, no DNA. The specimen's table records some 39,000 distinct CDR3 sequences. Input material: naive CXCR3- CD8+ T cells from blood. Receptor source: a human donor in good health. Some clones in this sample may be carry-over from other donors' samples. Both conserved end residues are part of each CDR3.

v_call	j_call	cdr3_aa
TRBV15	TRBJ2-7	CATSSRRGLGNEQHF
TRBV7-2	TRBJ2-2	CASSLRGHTGELFF
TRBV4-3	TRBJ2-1	CASSQEPGQGGNEQFF
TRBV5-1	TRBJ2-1	CASSHGGTGAYNEQFF
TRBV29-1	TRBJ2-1	CSVDTGGMDEQFF
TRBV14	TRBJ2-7	CASSQVWSYEQYF
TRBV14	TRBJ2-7	CASRRTSSDEQYF
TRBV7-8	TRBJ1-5	CASSLGRQPQHF
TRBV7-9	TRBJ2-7	CASSLGVEVGEQYF
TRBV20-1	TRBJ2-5	CSARDRRFQETQYF
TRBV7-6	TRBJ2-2	CASSLSQAGVSLNTGELFF
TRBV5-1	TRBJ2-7	CASSLDLYEQYF
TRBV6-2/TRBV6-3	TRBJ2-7	CASSYDLHEQYF
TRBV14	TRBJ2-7	CASSHLEGNEQYF
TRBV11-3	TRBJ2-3	CASSLSGPADTQYF
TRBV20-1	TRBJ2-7	CSAPPTETYEQYF
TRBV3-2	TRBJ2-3	CASSPGWGGDTQYF
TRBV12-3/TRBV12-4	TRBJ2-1	CASSPNRVHEQFF
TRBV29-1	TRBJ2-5	CSVGRGSGVETQYF
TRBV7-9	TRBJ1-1	CASILGDNTEAFF
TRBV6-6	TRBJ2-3	CASSYLSRRQGGTDTQYF
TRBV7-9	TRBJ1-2	CASSLVGPFYGYTF